The next 32 T cell receptor beta chains were all read from a single sample in a study of siplizumab effects on memory and regulatory T cells. Clones were read by immunoSEQ multiplex PCR, and TCRdb kept only the in-frame ones, dropping some. The data show 110,000 or so clones, 85% to 95% seen once. What was sequenced was CD4+ T cells sorted from blood. The receptors shown here come from a human donor in good health.

V gene TRBV7-2 combines with J gene TRBJ2-2; D might be TRBD1 (7 bases). This CDR3 is built from 17 residues. The V gene's germline CDR1 is SGHTA and CDR2 FQGNSA. V was pared by 3 bases and J by 5 bases, with 19 bases between. CDR3 in amino acids: CASSFTPQGGRTGELFF. Written as DNA, the CDR3 is TGTGCCAGCAGCTTTACGCCCCAGGGGGGCAGGACCGGGGAGCTGTTTTTT.

The chain has TRBV5-8 and TRBJ2-5, with 8 bases fitting TRBD1. V was pared by 3 bases and J by 2 bases, with 9 bases of the junction left unmatched. The germline V gene has CDR1 SGHTS and CDR2 YDEGEE. The CDR3 contains 16 residues. In DNA, the CDR3 is TGTGCCAGCAGCTCGCGGACCACAGGGGGACAAGAGACCCAGTACTTC. Amino acid sequence: CASSSRTTGGQETQYF. The full variable domain, completed using reference TRBV5-8 and TRBJ2-5, is EAGVTQSPTHLIKTRGQQATLRCSPISGHTSVYWYQQALGLGLQFLLWYDEGEERNRGNFPPRFSGRQFPNYSSELNVNALELEDSALYLCASSSRTTGGQETQYFGPGTRLLVL.

The CDR3 protein is CASSLASADRPNNEQFF. CDR3 nucleotide sequence: TGCGCCAGCAGCTTGGCCTCGGCAGATCGTCCCAACAATGAGCAGTTCTTC. The chain couples TRBV5-1 to TRBJ2-1; D is undetermined. Germline CDR1 is SGHRS and CDR2 is YFSETQ. This CDR3 spans 17 amino acids. Between the trimmed V and J ends, which lost 0 bases and 5 bases, there was a span of 18 bases.

V usage is TRBV5-1 and J usage is TRBJ2-7; D remains ambiguous. CDR3 length: 14 amino acids. The V end was cut by 0 bases, the J end by 0 bases, with 7 bases between. Germline values: CDR1 SGHRS, CDR2 YFSETQ. In nucleotides, the CDR3 is TGCGCCAGCAGCTTGGTCACCTCCTCCTACGAGCAGTACTTC. Its translation: CASSLVTSSYEQYF.

The genes are TRBV4-2 and TRBJ2-3; TRBD2 aligns across 7 bases. Germline trimming cut 6 bases from V and 4 bases from J; bases unmatched to any gene: 16. Looked up from germline, CDR1 is LGHNA and CDR2 is YNFKEQ. The CDR3 loop spans 17 amino acids. The DNA for the CDR3 is TGTGCCAGCAGGGAGAATACTTGGCGGGAGCAGGCAGATACGCAGTATTTT. Translated: CASRENTWREQADTQYF.

The chain couples TRBV7-2 to TRBJ2-3; the match to TRBD2 covers 8 bases. V was pared by 1 base and J by 6 bases, with 12 bases of the junction left unmatched. The CDR3 is 17 amino acids. Germline assignment: CDR1 SGHTA and CDR2 FQGNSA. This chain's CDR3 is CASSLGPSGSGSDTQYF. CDR3 nucleotides: TGTGCCAGCAGCTTAGGACCAAGCGGGAGCGGTTCGGATACGCAGTATTTT.

V gene TRBV19 combines with J gene TRBJ2-7, with 8 nucleotides matching TRBD2. This CDR3 has 14 amino acids. CDR1 is LNHDA and CDR2 is SQIVND in the germline V gene (reference sequence). With 5 bases clipped from V and 3 bases from J, the junction kept 6 bases outside the gene matches. As DNA, the CDR3 is TGTGCCAGTAGTCCGGAGGCGGGGGGCTACGAGCAGTACTTC. Translating gives CASSPEAGGYEQYF.

V and J are TRBV4-2 and TRBJ1-1, with D tentatively TRBD1 (6 bases). The CDR3 runs 14 residues. The germline gives CDR1 LGHNA, CDR2 YNFKEQ. The V and J ends lost 6 bases and 0 bases respectively, with 11 bases between them. The CDR3 reads CASRDRNMNTEAFF. The CDR3 coding sequence is TGTGCCAGCAGAGACAGGAACATGAACACTGAAGCTTTCTTT.

This sequence joins TRBV5-4 and TRBJ1-1; 10 positions agree with TRBD1. V lost 4 bases, J lost 6 bases, and 6 bases stayed unmatched. The CDR3 totals 14 residues. From germline, CDR1 is SGHNT and CDR2 YYREEE (reference sequence). CDR3 DNA: TGTGCCAGCAGCACCGGGGACAGGGGCGCTGAAGCTTTCTTT. Translating it yields CASSTGDRGAEAFF. The variable domain in full, with the rest retrieved from reference TRBV5-4 and TRBJ1-1, is ETGVTQSPTHLIKTRGQQVTLRCSSQSGHNTVSWYQQALGQGPQFIFQYYREEENGRGNFPPRFSGLQFPNYSSELNVNALELDDSALYLCASSTGDRGAEAFFGQGTRLTVV.

The genes are TRBV9 and TRBJ2-3, with TRBD2 matching 9 bases. The CDR3 has 14 residues. From germline, CDR1 is SGDLS and CDR2 YYNGEE. Trimming cost V 7 bases and J 4 bases; bases outside gene matches: 7. CDR3 nucleotides: TGTGCCAGCGGCGGGAGGGCCTTTCCAGATACGCAGTATTTT. Amino acid sequence: CASGGRAFPDTQYF. Full variable domain (remainder filled in from reference TRBV9 and TRBJ2-3): DSGVTQTPKHLITATGQRVTLRCSPRSGDLSVYWYQQSLDQGLQFLIQYYNGEERAKGNILERFSAQQFPDLHSELNLSSLELGDSALYFCASGGRAFPDTQYFGPGTRLTVL.

The rearrangement links TRBV6-5 to TRBJ1-4; 7 positions agree with TRBD1. Germline CDR1 is MNHEY and CDR2 is SVGAGI. CDR3 size: 15 residues. The trim removed 6 bases at V and 4 bases at J, leaving 8 bases unmatched. CDR3 protein: CASSRGQALNEKLFF. The CDR3 DNA sequence: TGTGCCAGCAGCCGAGGACAGGCTCTTAATGAAAAACTGTTTTTT.

The chain is built from TRBV11-2 and TRBJ2-7; the D is unclear. The germline gives CDR1 SGHAT, CDR2 FQNNGV. Trimming removed 4 bases at V and 3 bases at J, with 4 bases between. The CDR3 spans 11 residues. This CDR3 is CASSYHYEQYF. The DNA of the CDR3 is TGTGCCAGCAGCTACCACTACGAGCAGTACTTC.

The genes are TRBV6-1 and TRBJ2-2; no clear D. V was trimmed by 1 base and J by 3 bases, leaving 6 bases between them. Germline V gene sequence: CDR1 MNHNS, CDR2 SASEGT. CDR3 length equals 14 residues. Written as DNA, the CDR3 is TGTGCCAGCAGTGAAGTTCTCTACACCGGGGAGCTGTTTTTT. Protein sequence: CASSEVLYTGELFF.

The table lists this clone with a count of one. The gene calls are TRBV21-1 and TRBJ2-7; TRBD1, as called in the table, went unchecked against the DNA. TRBV21-1 is reported as a pseudogene. This CDR3 has 14 amino acids. CDR3 in amino acids: CASSSLQGVYEQYF. CDR3 nucleotide sequence: TGTGCCAGCAGCAGTTTACAGGGGGTCTACGAGCAGTACTTC.

The chain employs TRBV18 and TRBJ1-1; D not resolved. This CDR3 is 14 amino acids long. Trimming removed 3 bases from V and 5 bases from J, with 13 bases in between. Germline-derived CDR1 and CDR2 are KGHSH and LQKENI. CDR3 coding DNA: TGTGCCAGCTCACCCCCACCGGGAGGGACTGAAGCTTTCTTT. As protein: CASSPPPGGTEAFF.

The J gene is TRBJ2-7, the V gene TRBV15; D is perhaps TRBD1 (6 bases). The CDR3 extends over 14 amino acids. V was trimmed by 0 bases and J by 1 base, leaving 7 bases between them. Germline lookup yields CDR1 LNHNV and CDR2 YYDKDF (reference sequence). The CDR3 is CATSRDRGSYEQYF. The CDR3 DNA is TGTGCCACCAGCAGAGATAGGGGGTCCTACGAGCAGTACTTC.

This chain links TRBV27 with TRBJ2-3; TRBD2 matches at 7 bases. V trimming: 5 bases; J trimming: 2 bases; junction bases outside the gene matches: 22. Looked up from germline, CDR1 is MNHEY and CDR2 is SMNVEV (reference sequence). This CDR3 spans 20 amino acids. CDR3 residues: CASSHAGPGRGRAVTDTQYF. The CDR3 DNA is TGTGCCAGCAGTCACGCGGGACCGGGCCGCGGGAGAGCGGTCACAGATACGCAGTATTTT.

This clone appeared once. CDR3 amino acids: CASSQLAGQPQHF. The DNA of the CDR3 is TGCGCCAGCAGCCAATTGGCCGGTCAGCCCCAGCATTTT. The rearrangement joins TRBV4-3 to TRBJ1-5; D unclear. Germline CDR1 LGHNA, CDR2 YSLEER. The V end was cut by 2 bases, the J end by 6 bases, with 8 bases between. This CDR3 has 13 residues.

The V gene is TRBV7-9, the J gene TRBJ2-5; D is tentatively TRBD1 or TRBD2 (5 bases each). This CDR3 is built from 16 residues. V was shortened by 0 bases and J by 0 bases, with 11 bases between the two germline ends. The germline gives CDR1 SEHNR, CDR2 FQNEAQ (reference sequence). CDR3 DNA: TGTGCCAGCAGCTTAGCCGGGGCCAGCTACCAAGAGACCCAGTACTTC. Its protein is CASSLAGASYQETQYF. Full variable domain (remainder filled in from reference TRBV7-9 and TRBJ2-5): DTGVSQNPRHKITKRGQNVTFRCDPISEHNRLYWYRQTLGQGPEFLTYFQNEAQLEKSRLLSDRFSAERPKGSFSTLEIQRTEQGDSAMYLCASSLAGASYQETQYFGPGTRLLVL.

The chain combines TRBV5-1 with TRBJ2-3; no definite D call. The CDR3 loop spans 13 amino acids. V was shortened by 0 bases and J by 4 bases, with 6 bases between the two germline ends. The germline V gene encodes CDR1 SGHRS and CDR2 YFSETQ. The CDR3 here is CASSLGGPDTQYF. Here the CDR3 DNA reads TGCGCCAGCAGCTTGGGGGGTCCAGATACGCAGTATTTT.

The chain recombines TRBV5-4 with TRBJ1-5; D possibly corresponds to TRBD1 (5 bases). Per the germline V gene, CDR1 is SGHNT and CDR2 is YYREEE (reference sequence). CDR3 size: 16 residues. V gave up 3 bases and J gave up 10 bases, with 23 bases separating them. The CDR3 DNA is TGTGCCAGCAGCTCGACGGACCACGATGGGGGGGGACCCCAGCATTTT. Translated: CASSSTDHDGGGPQHF.

This clone appeared once. The genes are TRBV7-9 and TRBJ2-7, with D tentatively TRBD1 (6 bases). The CDR3 is 13 amino acids. The V end was cut by 5 bases, the J end by 3 bases, with 11 bases between. Germline V gives CDR1 SEHNR, CDR2 FQNEAQ (reference sequence). CDR3 sequence: CASSLDRIYEQYF. The CDR3 coding sequence is TGTGCCAGCAGCCTCGACAGGATCTACGAGCAGTACTTC.

The rearrangement joins TRBV28 to TRBJ1-2; TRBD1 agrees at 7 bases. V was clipped by 2 bases and J by 8 bases; unmatched bases: 2. Germline V gives CDR1 MDHEN, CDR2 SYDVKM. The CDR3 contains 12 residues. CDR3 sequence reads: CASSLTGEGYTF. The CDR3 nucleotides read TGTGCCAGCAGTTTAACAGGGGAGGGCTACACCTTC.

This chain uses TRBV9 with TRBJ1-5; the D gene is possibly TRBD1 (5 bases). Germline CDR1 SGDLS, CDR2 YYNGEE. The CDR3 length is 15 residues. Trimming pared 4 bases from V and 3 bases from J, leaving 14 bases between. DNA of the CDR3: TGTGCCAGCAGCAGCAACACTGGGACCAATCAGCCCCAGCATTTT. Amino acid sequence: CASSSNTGTNQPQHF.

V is TRBV28 and J is TRBJ1-1; TRBD1 might be the D (5 bases). Deletions cut 2 bases from V and 4 bases from J, with 14 bases between. CDR3 length: 15 amino acids. The germline gives CDR1 MDHEN, CDR2 SYDVKM. CDR3 amino acids: CASSLARGGSTEAFF. CDR3 sequence (DNA): TGTGCCAGCAGTTTAGCAAGGGGAGGGAGCACTGAAGCTTTCTTT. The complete variable domain, with remaining parts taken from reference TRBV28 and TRBJ1-1, reads DVKVTQSSRYLVKRTGEKVFLECVQDMDHENMFWYRQDPGLGLRLIYFSYDVKMKEKGDIPEGYSVSREKKERFSLILESASTNQTSMYLCASSLARGGSTEAFFGQGTRLTVV.

This clone was found once. V is TRBV30 and J is TRBJ2-2; TRBD2 agrees at 7 bases. Per the germline V gene, CDR1 is GTSNPN and CDR2 is SVGIG (reference sequence). The CDR3 runs 15 residues. Trimming cost V 0 bases and J 3 bases; bases outside gene matches: 4. The CDR3 sequence is CAWSVGGTYTGELFF. Here the CDR3 DNA reads TGTGCCTGGAGTGTGGGGGGGACCTACACCGGGGAGCTGTTTTTT.

The chain couples TRBV5-4 to TRBJ1-3, with D uncertain. V gave up 4 bases and J gave up 3 bases, with 5 bases separating them. In germline, CDR1 is SGHNT, CDR2 YYREEE (reference sequence). This CDR3 is 12 amino acids long. The DNA of the CDR3 is TGTGCCAGCAGCGGCGATGGAAACACCATATATTTT. Its translation: CASSGDGNTIYF.

With regard to this clone: The same CDR3 can be traced to other DNA sequences in this sample. The chain uses TRBV18 and TRBJ2-5; D is unresolved. The CDR3 covers 11 residues. V gave up 4 bases and J gave up 1 base, with 1 base separating them. The V gene's germline CDR1 is KGHSH and CDR2 LQKENI. CDR3 bases: TGTGCCAGCTCACGCCAAGAGACCCAGTACTTC. This translates into CASSRQETQYF.

CDR3 bases: TGTGCCACCAGCAGCGGGACAGGTTACTATGGCTACACCTTC. This sequence encodes CATSSGTGYYGYTF. V is TRBV15 and J is TRBJ1-2; 8 bases line up with TRBD1. The junction had 3 bases not matched to a gene; V was cut back by 3 bases and J by 3 bases. Germline CDR1 is LNHNV and CDR2 is YYDKDF (reference sequence). The CDR3 is 14 residues long.

Only one count was recorded for this clone. V gene TRBV5-1 combines with J gene TRBJ2-5, with no clear D. V was trimmed by 2 bases and J by 5 bases, leaving 7 bases between them. CDR1 and CDR2 from the germline V gene are SGHRS and YFSETQ. This CDR3 comprises 12 residues. Here the CDR3 reads CASSFYDETQYF. The CDR3 DNA reads TGCGCCAGCAGCTTTTACGACGAGACCCAGTACTTC. The full variable domain, with the rest looked up from reference TRBV5-1 and TRBJ2-5, is KAGVTQTPRYLIKTRGQQVTLSCSPISGHRSVSWYQQTPGQGLQFLFEYFSETQRNKGNFPGRFSGRQFSNSRSEMNVSTLELGDSALYLCASSFYDETQYFGPGTRLLVL.

The V call is TRBV6-1, the J call TRBJ2-5, with D possibly being TRBD2 (6 bases). The germline V gene has CDR1 MNHNS and CDR2 SASEGT. The CDR3 totals 15 residues. Trimming stripped 8 bases from V and 2 bases from J, with 18 bases between. CDR3 nucleotide sequence: TGTGCCAGCCAATGGGTCGGCGGACTACAAGAGACCCAGTACTTC. Translating it yields CASQWVGGLQETQYF.

V gene TRBV5-1 combines with J gene TRBJ1-5; TRBD1 might be the D (6 bases). The CDR3 runs to 14 residues. Germline assignment: CDR1 SGHRS and CDR2 YFSETQ. V dropped 5 bases and J dropped 7 bases, with 16 bases sitting between them. CDR3 residues: CASSLQGLGQPQHF. For the CDR3, the DNA is TGCGCCAGCAGTTTACAGGGATTGGGACAGCCCCAGCATTTT. Full variable domain (remainder filled in from reference TRBV5-1 and TRBJ1-5): KAGVTQTPRYLIKTRGQQVTLSCSPISGHRSVSWYQQTPGQGLQFLFEYFSETQRNKGNFPGRFSGRQFSNSRSEMNVSTLELGDSALYLCASSLQGLGQPQHFGDGTRLSIL.